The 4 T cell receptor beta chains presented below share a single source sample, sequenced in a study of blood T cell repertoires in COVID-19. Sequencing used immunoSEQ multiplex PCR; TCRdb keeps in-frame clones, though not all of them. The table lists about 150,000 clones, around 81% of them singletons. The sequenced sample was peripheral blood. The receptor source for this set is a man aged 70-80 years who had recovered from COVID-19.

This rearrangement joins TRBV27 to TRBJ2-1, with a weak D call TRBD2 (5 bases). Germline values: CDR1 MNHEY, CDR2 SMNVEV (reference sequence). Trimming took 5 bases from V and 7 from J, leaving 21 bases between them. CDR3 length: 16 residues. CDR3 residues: CASSPWTAPLRNEQFF. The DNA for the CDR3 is TGTGCCAGCAGTCCCTGGACTGCTCCCCTTAGGAATGAGCAGTTCTTC.

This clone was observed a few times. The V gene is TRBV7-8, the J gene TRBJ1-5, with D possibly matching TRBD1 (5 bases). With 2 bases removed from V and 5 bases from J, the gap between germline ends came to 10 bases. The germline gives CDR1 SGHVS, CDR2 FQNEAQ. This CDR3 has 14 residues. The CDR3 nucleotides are TGTGCCAGCAGCTTATCTAGGGGCCATCAGCCCCAGCATTTT. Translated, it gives CASSLSRGHQPQHF.

DNA of the CDR3: TGTGCCAGCAGTTCCAGGGATAATCAGCCCCAGCATTTT. Translating it yields CASSSRDNQPQHF. The J gene is TRBJ1-5, the V gene TRBV6-5, with D perhaps TRBD1 (5 bases). The V and J ends lost 4 bases and 4 bases respectively, with 8 bases between them. In germline, CDR1 is MNHEY, CDR2 SVGAGI. The CDR3 runs to 13 residues.

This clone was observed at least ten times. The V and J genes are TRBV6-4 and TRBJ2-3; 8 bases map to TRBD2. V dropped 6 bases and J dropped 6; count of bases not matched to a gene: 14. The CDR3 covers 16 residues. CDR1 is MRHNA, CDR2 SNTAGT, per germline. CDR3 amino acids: CASSPELAGLRDTQYF. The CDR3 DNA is TGTGCCAGCAGCCCGGAGTTAGCGGGATTGAGGGATACGCAGTATTTT.